This T cell receptor beta chain was identified in a study of blood T cell repertoires in COVID-19. Study details: From the United States, Italy and Spain came samples of acute and convalescent COVID-19. PBMCs, B-cell-depleted T cells, or T cells were the source of the cDNA or gDNA that made up the material.

The CDR3 sequence is 17 residues long. V gave up 5 bases and J gave up 0 bases; unmatched junction bases: 10. CDR1 MGHRA and CDR2 YSYEKL come from the germline V gene. Measured with immunoSEQ multiplex PCR; TCRdb has only the in-frame clones, and not every one. The sample has 350,000 to 550,000 clones, around 89% seen once. The specimen was peripheral blood. This TCR was recovered from a woman in her thirties with acute or convalescent COVID-19. This chain uses TRBV4-1 with TRBJ2-7, with 10 bases matching TRBD1. CDR3 amino acids: CASSSTPGQGSSYEQYF. The CDR3 region has the DNA TGCGCCAGCAGCTCAACCCCGGGACAGGGGAGCTCCTACGAGCAGTACTTC.